Below, one T cell receptor beta chain is given with its context. CDR1 SEHNR and CDR2 FQNEAQ come from the germline V gene (reference sequence). CDR3 length: 16 residues. V trimming: 6 bases; J trimming: 3 bases; junction bases outside the gene matches: 13. This record comes from a study of shared clonotypes between healthy human individuals. The CD8 memory fraction combined CD45RO+ cells with TemRA cells (CCR7-negative CD45RA+). The protocol was immunoSEQ multiplex PCR, while the TCRdb copy is restricted to in-frame clones and leaves out a portion. The table lists roughly 110,000 clones, around 68% of them singletons.

This chain links TRBV7-9 with TRBJ2-7, with 8 bases that match TRBD1. The receptor's source is a woman aged 25-40 years in good health. Sample: memory CD8+ T cells sorted from blood. Subset denoted: CD45RO+ cells pooled with CCR7-negative TemRA cells. The CDR3 protein is CASSYPGGASLYEQYF. The CDR3 DNA reads as TGTGCCAGCAGTTACCCAGGGGGCGCTTCCCTCTACGAGCAGTACTTC.